This TCR beta chain was obtained from a study of control samples from healthy donors and cancer patients. TCRdb keeps only in-frame clones here, not all; method: immunoSEQ multiplex PCR. The table has approximately 79,000 clones, 70% to 90% seen once. The V gene lost 2 bases and the J gene lost 0 bases, with 8 bases spanning the gap. Germline V lookup: CDR1 LGHNA, CDR2 YNFKEQ. The CDR3 has 15 amino acids. The sequenced material came from blood. The source is a middle-aged man in good health. V is TRBV4-2 and J is TRBJ1-3; unclear D gene. CDR3 in DNA: TGTGCCAGCAGCCAACTCTTGTCCTCTGGAAACACCATATATTTT. Protein: CASSQLLSSGNTIYF.